The 10 T cell receptor beta chains listed next were all sequenced from one sample in a study of blood T cells in healthy people across ages. The authors ran a second PCR of 7 to 11 cycles using a sample-barcoded 5' primer and a J-beta primer mix. TCRdb passed the 5' RACE reads through MiXCR, listing each CDR3 protein once. Here the sample spans some 1.5 million distinct CDR3 sequences, about 30% being singletons. Sequenced: blood. The receptors originated from a woman between 25 and 40 years old in good health.

The count of this clonotype is one. The V call is TRBV20-1, the J call TRBJ2-3; maybe TRBD2 (6 bases). The CDR3 spans 15 residues. CDR1 and CDR2 (germline): DFQATT, SNEGSKA (reference sequence). V lost 3 bases, J lost 2 bases, and 15 bases lay in between. CDR3 loop: CSARYPGEDTDTQYF. The CDR3 DNA reads as TGCAGTGCTAGGTACCCGGGAGAGGACACAGATACGCAGTATTTT.

This clonotype was counted between two and nine times. The gene calls are TRBV18 and TRBJ2-4; the D gene is possibly TRBD2 (6 bases). The J call may be wrong; the DNA end is better matched by TRBJ2-7. Germline V gene lookup returns CDR1 KGHSH and CDR2 LQKENI. The CDR3 totals 15 residues. For the CDR3, the DNA is TGTGCCAGCTCCCCCCGCGGGACCGCACGCTACGAGCAGTACTTC. Translating gives CASSPRGTARYEQYF.

The chain combines TRBV18 with TRBJ2-5, with TRBD2 as a possible D gene (5 bases). This CDR3 region has 11 residues. CDR1 and CDR2 from the germline V gene are KGHSH and LQKENI. Trimming removed 5 bases at V and 11 bases at J, with 12 bases between. In nucleotides, the CDR3 is TGTGCCAGCTCAACCCCCGGGGAGCAGTACTTC. This encodes CASSTPGEQYF.

About this clonotype: Sequence at one end of the junction differs from germline and may be a read error. The chain links TRBV12-3 or TRBV12-4 to TRBJ1-6; 8 bases map to TRBD1. The CDR3 is 15 residues long. CDR3 in amino acids: CASRETGGRNPPLHF. CDR3 bases: TGTGCCAGCAGAGAAACAGGGGGTCGTAATCCACCCCTCCACTTT.

The chain is built from TRBV20-1 and TRBJ2-3; 10 positions agree with TRBD2. CDR1 DFQATT and CDR2 SNEGSKA come from the germline V gene (reference sequence). There are 12 residues in the CDR3. Trimming at V came to 6 bases and at J to 13 bases, leaving 10 bases not matched to a gene. For the CDR3, the DNA is TGCAGTGCCACGGGGATAGCGGGGGGCGAGTATTTT. It yields the protein CSATGIAGGEYF.

This clonotype was recorded once. This chain uses TRBV20-1 with TRBJ2-3; 7 nucleotides line up with TRBD2. With 3 bases clipped from V and 8 bases from J, the junction kept 17 bases outside the gene matches. The CDR3 has 16 residues. Germline loops: CDR1 DFQATT, CDR2 SNEGSKA (reference sequence). CDR3 coding DNA: TGCAGTGCTAGTAGGCTAGCGGCCCCTGTCCGGGGTACGCAGTATTTT. This gives the protein CSASRLAAPVRGTQYF.

This chain's CDR3 is CASSPLPQGTDTQYF. The DNA of the CDR3 is TGTGCCAGCTCACCCTTGCCGCAGGGCACAGATACGCAGTATTTT. The V call is TRBV18, the J call TRBJ2-3; no clear D gene. V was shortened by 3 bases and J by 1 base, with 11 bases between the two germline ends. The CDR3 extends over 15 amino acids. Germline V gene sequence: CDR1 KGHSH, CDR2 LQKENI.

This clonotype was recorded at least ten times. CDR3 in amino acids: CASSVVRTSGVQFF. Here the CDR3 DNA reads TGTGCCAGCAGCGTAGTTCGGACTAGCGGTGTGCAGTTCTTC. V and J are TRBV9 and TRBJ2-1; TRBD2 matches at 10 bases. Germline V gives CDR1 SGDLS, CDR2 YYNGEE. The CDR3 is 14 amino acids. V shed 0 bases, J shed 12 bases, and the junction held 6 bases outside the gene matches. The full variable domain, completed using reference TRBV9 and TRBJ2-1, is DSGVTQTPKHLITATGQRVTLRCSPRSGDLSVYWYQQSLDQGLQFLIQYYNGEERAKGNILERFSAQQFPDLHSELNLSSLELGDSALYFCASSVVRTSGVQFFGPGTRLTVL.

In nucleotides, the CDR3 is TGTGCCAGCAGCCCCCGGAGGGAAGACTATGGCTACACCTTC. Encoded protein: CASSPRREDYGYTF. The chain couples TRBV4-2 to TRBJ1-2; unclear D gene. This CDR3 comprises 14 residues. The germline V gene encodes CDR1 LGHNA and CDR2 YNFKEQ. Trimming removed 4 bases at V and 3 bases at J, with 12 bases between.

The chain joins TRBV14 to TRBJ1-1; 9 bases are a match to TRBD1. The length of the CDR3 is 15 residues. V lost 2 bases to trimming and J lost 4 bases; unmatched junction nucleotides: 5. From germline, CDR1 is SGHDN and CDR2 FVKESK. The CDR3 DNA reads as TGTGCCAGCAGCCAACGGACAGGGGTGGCCACTGAAGCTTTCTTT. Protein product: CASSQRTGVATEAFF.